The clone carrying this T cell receptor beta chain was counted between two and nine times. Participant reports of clinical history set cohort assignment. The CDR3 spans 14 residues. From germline, CDR1 is SQVTM and CDR2 ANQGSEA. V trimming: 8 bases; J trimming: 1 base; junction bases outside the gene matches: 8. This entry belongs to a study of blood T cell repertoires in COVID-19. At the level of the study: From the United States, Italy and Spain came samples of acute and convalescent COVID-19. T cells, B-cell-depleted T cells, or PBMCs provided the cDNA or gDNA that served as material.

How the authors handled the data: Amplifying reference gene primers gave estimates of nucleated cell counts. The repertoire was sequenced with immunoSEQ multiplex PCR; TCRdb's copy has only in-frame clones and lacks some. The V and J calls and clone size come from that table; D and trimming were worked out from the DNA. Among about 210,000 clones listed, approximately 89% were seen once. Sequenced input: PBMCs or T cells enriched from blood (not recorded which). This clonotype originated in a middle-aged woman with acute COVID-19. This chain connects TRBV29-1 to TRBJ2-1; 7 nucleotides match TRBD1. In DNA, the CDR3 is TGCAGCACCAGACAGGGCTCATCCTACAATGAGCAGTTCTTC. This sequence encodes CSTRQGSSYNEQFF.